Listed below are T cell receptor beta chains from one sample, sequenced in a study of cytomegalovirus exposure and HLA in healthy donors. Repertoires were generated with immunoSEQ multiplex PCR, while TCRdb's copy carries only in-frame clones and drops some. This table has approximately 100,000 clones, about three quarters appearing once. Sequencing used PBMCs. The receptors here all came from a man in his forties or fifties in good health and CMV-seronegative. Both conserved end residues are part of each CDR3. A D gene is named only where the DNA matches it firmly. Only some rows state a clone size, as once, few, many or a class for expanded clones.

clone size	D gene	V gene	J gene	CDR3 protein	CDR3 DNA
few	-	TRBV5-5	TRBJ1-5	CASSYFPAGDSNQPQHF	TGTGCCAGCAGCTACTTCCCGGCGGGGGATAGCAATCAGCCCCAGCATTTT
-	TRBD2	TRBV27	TRBJ2-3	CASSYPGGGASTDTQYF	TGTGCCAGCAGTTATCCGGGCGGGGGGGCTAGCACAGATACGCAGTATTTT
-	-	TRBV27	TRBJ2-7	CASSFPQGLSYEQYF	TGTGCCAGCAGTTTCCCGCAGGGACTCTCCTACGAGCAGTACTTC
-	TRBD2	TRBV7-2	TRBJ2-7	CASSLAGTSGGASVEQYF	TGTGCCAGCAGCTTAGCTGGGACTAGCGGGGGGGCTTCAGTTGAGCAGTACTTC
-	-	TRBV11-2	TRBJ2-1	CASSPRTGLLYNEQFF	TGTGCCAGCAGCCCAAGGACGGGACTCCTATACAATGAGCAGTTCTTC
few	-	TRBV4-1	TRBJ1-1	CASSPSFGQTNTEAFF	TGCGCCAGCAGCCCTTCATTTGGACAGACGAACACTGAAGCTTTCTTT
-	-	TRBV10-3	TRBJ1-1	CAISEDPLVTEAFF	TGTGCCATCAGTGAGGACCCACTAGTAACTGAAGCTTTCTTT
-	-	TRBV7-6	TRBJ1-1	CASSLRSPGDTEAFF	TGTGCCAGCAGCTTACGGAGCCCGGGGGACACTGAAGCTTTCTTT
few	-	TRBV14	TRBJ2-1	CASSQAPRHSSYNEQFF	TGTGCCAGCAGCCAGGCCCCCCGACACAGCTCCTACAATGAGCAGTTCTTC
-	TRBD2	TRBV28	TRBJ2-7	CASSSGGGTNEQYF	TGTGCCAGCAGTTCGGGCGGGGGGACGAACGAGCAGTACTTC
-	-	TRBV4-1	TRBJ2-1	CASSQRGGDEQFF	TGCGCCAGCAGCCAAAGGGGCGGGGATGAGCAGTTCTTC
-	-	TRBV18	TRBJ1-3	CASSPIGLLDIPSGNTIYF	TGTGCCAGCTCACCCATAGGTCTCTTGGACATCCCCTCTGGAAACACCATATATTTT
-	TRBD1	TRBV5-1	TRBJ1-1	CASSLANRGNTEAFF	TGCGCCAGCAGCTTGGCAAACAGGGGTAACACTGAAGCTTTCTTT
-	-	TRBV11-2	TRBJ2-1	CASSIQGSEQFF	TGTGCCAGCAGCATCCAGGGATCTGAGCAGTTCTTC
-	-	TRBV27	TRBJ2-3	CASSLFDSRTDTQYF	TGTGCCAGCAGTTTGTTCGACAGCCGAACAGATACGCAGTATTTT
-	TRBD2	TRBV30	TRBJ2-7	CAGSGGITYEQYF	TGTGCCGGTAGCGGGGGGATCACCTACGAGCAGTACTTC
few	-	TRBV2	TRBJ2-5	CASSIKETQYF	TGTGCCAGCAGTATTAAAGAGACCCAGTACTTC
-	-	TRBV7-9	TRBJ1-6	CSSSQLYSPLHF	TGTTCCAGCAGTCAACTCTATTCACCCCTCCACTTT
-	-	TRBV7-9	TRBJ2-7	CASSLHSTYEQYF	TGTGCCAGCAGCTTGCACAGTACCTACGAGCAGTACTTC
-	-	TRBV6-5	TRBJ1-5	CASSRRGTGQPQHF	TGTGCCAGCAGTCGCAGGGGAACGGGTCAGCCCCAGCATTTT
-	TRBD1	TRBV7-2	TRBJ2-7	CASSWTGTGGFYEQYF	TGTGCCAGCAGCTGGACCGGGACAGGGGGCTTCTACGAGCAGTACTTC
few	-	TRBV2	TRBJ1-4	CATGTLNEKLFF	TGTGCCACCGGGACTCTTAATGAAAAACTGTTTTTT
-	TRBD2	TRBV7-9	TRBJ2-5	CASRLAGLQETQYF	TGTGCCAGCAGGCTAGCGGGCTTACAAGAGACCCAGTACTTC
-	-	TRBV2	TRBJ2-7	CASKMTGTSYEQYF	TGTGCCAGCAAGATGACAGGAACCTCCTACGAGCAGTACTTC
-	-	TRBV15	TRBJ2-7	CATSRDRDSWTGTYEQYF	TGTGCCACCAGCAGAGATCGAGACAGCTGGACGGGTACCTACGAGCAGTACTTC
-	-	TRBV30	TRBJ1-4	CAWRIQAGGEKLFF	TGTGCCTGGAGAATACAGGCAGGTGGGGAAAAACTGTTTTTT
-	-	TRBV10-3	TRBJ1-4	CATTGIPGSEKLFF	TGTGCCACTACAGGGATCCCAGGTTCGGAAAAACTGTTTTTT
-	TRBD1	TRBV6-1	TRBJ2-1	CASSEAVGAGGYEQFF	TGTGCCAGCAGTGAAGCGGTAGGGGCAGGGGGATATGAGCAGTTCTTC
-	-	TRBV7-9	TRBJ2-3	CASSLSLSTDTQYF	TGTGCCAGCAGCTTATCCCTTTCTACAGATACGCAGTATTTT
-	-	TRBV4-1	TRBJ1-2	CASSQDLAGAGYGYTF	TGCGCCAGCAGCCAAGATCTAGCAGGGGCGGGCTATGGCTACACCTTC
-	TRBD2	TRBV5-4	TRBJ2-3	CASSLGGLAGGPPSRQYF	TGTGCCAGCAGCTTGGGGGGACTAGCGGGGGGCCCCCCCAGTAGGCAGTATTTT
-	TRBD1	TRBV6-1	TRBJ2-3	CASSEDRTGVTDTQYF	TGTGCCAGCAGTGAAGACAGGACAGGGGTTACAGATACGCAGTATTTT
-	TRBD1	TRBV5-1	TRBJ2-6	CASSSTPGQGASGANVLTF	TGCGCCAGCAGCTCGACGCCGGGACAGGGGGCATCTGGGGCCAACGTCCTGACTTTC
-	-	TRBV27	TRBJ1-3	CASRPKTGLGNTIYF	TGTGCCAGCAGACCTAAAACAGGGCTTGGAAACACCATATATTTT
-	-	TRBV7-7	TRBJ2-3	CASSLGTETDTQYF	TGTGCCAGCAGCTTAGGGACAGAAACAGATACGCAGTATTTT
-	-	TRBV5-6	TRBJ1-2	CASSLSIWGRANF	TGTGCCAGCAGCTTGTCGATATGGGGCAGGGCTAACTTC
few	-	TRBV7-9	TRBJ2-7	CASSLSIGGGQYF	TGTGCCAGCAGCTTAAGTATCGGCGGCGGGCAGTACTTC
-	TRBD1	TRBV4-1	TRBJ2-7	CASSQDPTGTYEQYF	TGCGCCAGCAGCCAAGATCCGACAGGGACCTACGAGCAGTACTTC
-	-	TRBV2	TRBJ2-7	CASTRMLSYEQYF	TGTGCCAGCACACGTATGCTCTCCTACGAGCAGTACTTC